The subject of this entry is one T cell receptor beta chain. The CDR3 runs to 14 residues. Trimming took off 6 bases at V and 1 base at J, with 10 bases between the two ends. Germline values: CDR1 LNHDA, CDR2 SQIVND (reference sequence). The PCR contained 60 Vbeta and 13 Jbeta primers. Generated by immunoSEQ multiplex PCR, the TCRdb table keeps only in-frame clones and is missing some. The sample shows 150,000 to 200,000 clones, approximately 72% of them seen only once. No CMV serostatus was recorded for this donor. The data belong to a study of cytomegalovirus exposure and HLA in healthy donors. The TCR originated in a human donor in good health. The chain combines TRBV19 with TRBJ1-3; weak D call: TRBD1 (5 bases). The sequencing input was PBMCs. CDR3 coding DNA: TGTGCCAGTAGGGGTTCAGGGTCTGGAAACACCATATATTTT. This codes for CASRGSGSGNTIYF.